This TCR beta chain is from a study of blood T cells in healthy people across ages. Study findings and constraints: Unknown donor CMV status possibly confounded expanded clonotype changes.

This clonotype has only one observation. Its antigen is unidentified. Then a second PCR, running roughly 7 to 11 cycles, was carried out with a sample-barcoded 5' primer and a J-beta primer mix. Each cDNA molecule, via a template-switch adaptor with 12 random nucleotides, was tagged. TCRdb reprocessed the 5' RACE reads via MiXCR and lists one record per CDR3 protein. The top ten hold roughly 26% of the sample, which has hundreds of thousands of distinct CDR3 sequences, about 61% seen once. The CDR3 totals 15 residues. CDR1 and CDR2 (germline): LGHNA, YNFKEQ. The TCR originated in a man aged 40-55 years in good health. The source material was blood. V and J are TRBV4-2 and TRBJ2-5; D unresolved. The tail of the sequence fits TRBJ2-7 better, so the J call may be wrong. The CDR3 sequence is CASSQAPLGVYEQYF. The DNA for the CDR3 is TGTGCCAGCAGCCAAGCCCCGTTAGGAGTCTACGAGCAGTACTTC.